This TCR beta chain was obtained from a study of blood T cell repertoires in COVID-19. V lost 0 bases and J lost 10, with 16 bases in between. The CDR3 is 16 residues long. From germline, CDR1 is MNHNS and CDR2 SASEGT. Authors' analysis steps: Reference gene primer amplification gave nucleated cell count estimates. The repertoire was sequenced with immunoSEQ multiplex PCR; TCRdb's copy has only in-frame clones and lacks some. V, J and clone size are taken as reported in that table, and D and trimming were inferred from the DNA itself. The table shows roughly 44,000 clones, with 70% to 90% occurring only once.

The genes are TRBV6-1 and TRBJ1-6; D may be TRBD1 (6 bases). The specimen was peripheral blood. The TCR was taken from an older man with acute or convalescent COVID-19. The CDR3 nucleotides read TGTGCCAGCAGTGAAGCGCATGGGGGCTTCCGATCACCCCTCCACTTT. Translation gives CASSEAHGGFRSPLHF.